This T cell receptor (beta chain) was observed in a study of vaccination and CD4 T cells after COVID-19. The overall study: Cells were stimulated with overlapping spike peptides from SARS-CoV-2, HCoV-NL63, HCoV-OC43 and HCoV-229E. Study conclusions and caveats: A median of approximately 88% of reactive clones, in convalescent patients, became evident only post-vaccination.

Relative to its sample, this clonotype is medium-sized (0.01 to 0.1%). Its antigen is not known. Cultured CD4+ T cell DNA underwent sequencing with the Oncomine TCR Beta short-read assay. The source of extracted genomic DNA was cultured CD4+ T cells. TCRdb recomputed calls from the PCR reads with MiXCR, one row per CDR3 protein. This table holds about 26,000 distinct CDR3 sequences, over 60% found once. This sample's treatment: roughly 10-day PBMC culture with coronavirus spike peptide pools or control peptides (ViraFEST assay). Days 3 and 7 saw half the medium swapped for fresh IL-2 medium. Trimming cost V 0 bases and J 6 bases, with 9 bases left between them. This CDR3 has 13 amino acids. Germline V lookup: CDR1 GTSNPN, CDR2 SVGIG (reference sequence).

The receptor comes from a human donor who had recovered from COVID-19. The rearrangement joins TRBV30 to TRBJ1-5, with no clear D. The sample consisted of CD4+ T cells from blood, cultured in vitro. The CDR3 DNA reads as TGTGCCTGGAGTGTACGGGTGAGTCAGCCCCAGCATTTT. Encoded protein: CAWSVRVSQPQHF.